The T cell receptor (beta chain) under discussion was sequenced for a study of T cell changes during pregnancy in multiple sclerosis. TCRdb's table, derived via immunoSEQ multiplex PCR, lists solely in-frame clones and lacks some. Of tens of thousands of clones detected, approximately 91% appear once; the ten largest clones hold approximately 1.5%. This CDR3 has 17 amino acids. CDR1 and CDR2 from the germline V gene are SGHDT and YYEEEE. Trimming at V came to 4 bases and at J to 0 bases, leaving 12 bases not matched to a gene. The chain is built from TRBV5-6 and TRBJ2-7; 8 bases match TRBD1. The source is a female donor with multiple sclerosis, enrolled in a pregnancy study. This sample comprised peripheral blood, obtained in the third trimester of pregnancy. The CDR3 region has the DNA TGTGCCAGCAGCAATTCCCCCACAGGGGGAAGCTCCTACGAGCAGTACTTC. It codes for CASSNSPTGGSSYEQYF. Full variable domain (rest looked up from reference TRBV5-6 and TRBJ2-7): DAGVTQSPTHLIKTRGQQVTLRCSPKSGHDTVSWYQQALGQGPQFIFQYYEEEERQRGNFPDRFSGHQFPNYSSELNVNALLLGDSALYLCASSNSPTGGSSYEQYFGPGTRLTVT.